This T cell receptor (beta chain) derives from a study of T cell repertoires in cytomegalovirus infection. As for the study in general: In public TCR beta signatures, there were indications of both CMV infection and matching HLA type. Study-wide results and limits: Cumulative frequency (of public TCR beta family members) identified carriers of CMV plus the relevant HLA.

V gave up 1 base and J gave up 0 bases; unmatched junction bases: 2. This CDR3 is 15 amino acids long. The germline CDR1 and CDR2 sequences are DFQATT and SNEGSKA (reference sequence). About this clonotype: What it binds is unknown.

TCRdb redid the calling of the reads with MiXCR, one entry per CDR3 protein. The table has approximately 500,000 distinct CDR3 sequences, 30% to 40% seen once; the top ten hold 15% to 20%. Sequencing was performed on cultured PBMCs, taken from culture after CMV antigen stimulation. The sequence derives from a human donor in good health (CMV status not recorded). Some clones in this sample may be carry-over from other donors' samples. The chain uses TRBV20-1 and TRBJ2-3, with 9 bases aligning to TRBD2. CDR3 residues: CSARGTSGSTDTQYF. CDR3 nucleotides: TGCAGTGCTAGAGGCACTAGCGGGAGCACAGATACGCAGTATTTT.